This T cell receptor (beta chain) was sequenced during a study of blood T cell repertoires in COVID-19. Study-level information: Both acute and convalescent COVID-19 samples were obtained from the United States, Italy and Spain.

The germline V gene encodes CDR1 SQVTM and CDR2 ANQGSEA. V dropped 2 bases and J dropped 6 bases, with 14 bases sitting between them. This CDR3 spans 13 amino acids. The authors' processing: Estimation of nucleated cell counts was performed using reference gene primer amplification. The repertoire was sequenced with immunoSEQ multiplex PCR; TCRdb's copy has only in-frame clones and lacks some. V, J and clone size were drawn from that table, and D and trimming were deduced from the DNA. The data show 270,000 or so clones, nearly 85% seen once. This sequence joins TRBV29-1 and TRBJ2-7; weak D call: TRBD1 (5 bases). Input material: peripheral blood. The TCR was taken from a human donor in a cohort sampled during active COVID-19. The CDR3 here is CSVEPGSPGEQYF. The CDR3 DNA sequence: TGCAGCGTTGAACCAGGGTCACCGGGCGAGCAGTACTTC.